This TCR beta chain appears in the sequencing data of a study of cytomegalovirus exposure and HLA in healthy donors. Study-level points and caveats: 150 or so TCR beta chains were listed as cytomegalovirus-associated.

The PCR used 60 Vbeta and 13 Jbeta primers. Produced via immunoSEQ multiplex PCR; TCRdb's table is partial and in-frame only. The sample table sets out tens of thousands of clones. Regarding this clone: Antigen specificity is unknown.

Germline trimming cut 8 bases from V and 3 bases from J; bases unmatched to any gene: 9. Germline V gene lookup returns CDR1 MGHDK and CDR2 SYGVNS. This CDR3 has 15 residues. V and J are TRBV25-1 and TRBJ2-2, with 7 bases fitting TRBD1. This TCR derives from a human donor in good health. The sequenced sample was PBMCs. The CDR3 region has the DNA TGTGCCAGCTCCCCCGTGAGGGGGCACACCGGGGAGCTGTTTTTT. Its translation is CASSPVRGHTGELFF.